Listed below are T cell receptor beta chains from one sample, sequenced in a study of CD8 T cells in Susac syndrome. TCRdb reprocessed the immunoSEQ multiplex PCR reads with MiXCR, giving one entry per CDR3 protein. The table lists 90,000 to 150,000 distinct CDR3 sequences, about 92% of them singletons, with approximately 0.097% in the top ten. The sample consisted of CD4+ T cells from PBMCs. These receptors were taken from a human donor with multiple sclerosis. Each CDR3 is given with its conserved first and last residue. Each record gives: V gene, J gene, D gene, clone size, CDR3 DNA, CDR3 protein. A D gene is named only where the DNA matches it firmly. The size entry is marked missing in some rows and otherwise reads once, few, many or a size class.

TRBV5-1	TRBJ1-1	TRBD1	-	TGCGCCAGCAGCTTGACCGGACAGGTTGGTATGGGAGCTTTCTTT	CASSLTGQVGMGAFF
TRBV30	TRBJ1-5	-	-	TGTGCCTGGAGTACGGATAGCAATCAGCCCCAGCATTTT	CAWSTDSNQPQHF
TRBV5-6	TRBJ2-1	TRBD2	-	TGTGCCAGCAGCTTGGTAGGGACTAGCCGCAGGGATGAGCAGTTCTTC	CASSLVGTSRRDEQFF
TRBV6-6	TRBJ1-4	-	-	TGTGCCAGCAGGCGGGCGGGTGATGGCACTAATGAAAAACTGTTTTTT	CASRRAGDGTNEKLFF
TRBV5-1	TRBJ2-3	TRBD1	-	TGCGCCAGCAGCTTAGGGACAGGGGGCGCAGATACGCAGTATTTT	CASSLGTGGADTQYF
TRBV20-1	TRBJ1-1	-	-	TGCAGTGCTAGCCCGACAGGACTGAACACTGAAGCTTTCTTT	CSASPTGLNTEAFF
TRBV6-1	TRBJ2-4	-	-	TGTGCCAGCAGTGCTTTAGCCAAAAACATTCAGTACTTC	CASSALAKNIQYF
TRBV30	TRBJ1-1	-	-	TGTGCCTGGAGTGTATCTGCGAACACTGAAGCTTTCTTT	CAWSVSANTEAFF
TRBV14	TRBJ1-5	-	-	TGTGCCAGCAGCCAAGATCAGGGGCAGCCCCAGCATTTT	CASSQDQGQPQHF
TRBV7-9	TRBJ2-3	-	-	TGTGCCAGCAGCTACAGGACGGACGCGTGGGCGCAGTATTTT	CASSYRTDAWAQYF
TRBV2	TRBJ2-1	-	-	TGTGCCAGCAGTGAAAACAGGGTGGGCAATGAGCAGTTCTTC	CASSENRVGNEQFF
TRBV19	TRBJ1-5	-	-	TGTGCCAGTAGTCTGAGGTGGCAGGTACGGGAACAGCCCCAGCATTTT	CASSLRWQVREQPQHF
TRBV20-1	TRBJ2-3	-	-	TGCAGTGCTAGACGGACTATTCAAGATACGCAGTATTTT	CSARRTIQDTQYF
TRBV19	TRBJ2-2	TRBD1	-	TGTGCCAGTAGTTTCACAGGGGACACCGGGGAGCTGTTTTTT	CASSFTGDTGELFF
TRBV29-1	TRBJ1-1	-	-	TGCAGCGTTGAAAGGGGCGGTGAAGCTTTCTTT	CSVERGGEAFF
TRBV6-5	TRBJ2-7	-	few	TGTGCCAGCAGTCAAGGACCGTTCCGACAGAAGTACTTC	CASSQGPFRQKYF
TRBV19	TRBJ1-4	-	-	TGTGCCAGTAGTATGGGGCGAACGGGGGAAAAACTGTTTTTT	CASSMGRTGEKLFF
TRBV30	TRBJ1-2	-	once	TGTGCCTGGGAATGGCAGAACTCCTATGGCTACACCTTC	CAWEWQNSYGYTF
TRBV9	TRBJ1-2	-	-	TGTGCCAGCAGCGTCGATTCGGGACTCCGAGAGGGCTACACCTTC	CASSVDSGLREGYTF
TRBV6-2/TRBV6-3	TRBJ1-2	TRBD1	-	TGTGCCAGCATCTTGTCCCGGGACAGGAACCATGGCTACACCTTC	CASILSRDRNHGYTF
TRBV28	TRBJ1-5	-	-	TGTGCCAGCAGCCGAATTCAGAGCGTTGGCAATCAGCCCCAGCATTTT	CASSRIQSVGNQPQHF
TRBV11-2	TRBJ2-7	TRBD2	-	TGTGCCAGCAGGGGGGGAGGGCAGCAGTACTTC	CASRGGGQQYF